This T cell receptor beta chain was documented in a study of OX40 agonist ivuxolimab in advanced cancers. As for the study in general: The study gave patients intravenous ivuxolimab at 0.01 to 10 mg/kg every 2 weeks. Males comprised 75% to 90% of the group, whose mean age was about 61 years (range roughly 20 to 85). Among those treated, three patients had partial responses, one with hepatocellular carcinoma and two with cutaneous melanoma.

Germline V lookup: CDR1 SNHLY, CDR2 FYNNEI. The CDR3 sequence is 15 residues long. V trimming: 6 bases; J trimming: 4 bases; junction bases outside the gene matches: 10. Some clones are missing from TCRdb's copy, which holds only in-frame ones; the method was immunoSEQ multiplex PCR. This sample has 120,000 or so clones, with 80% to 95% found just once. Samples of blood were obtained at baseline, on cycle 4 day 1, and on cycle 7 day 1. The material was CD4+ or CD8+ T cells sorted from blood, obtained in a trial of the OX40 agonist ivuxolimab. The clonotype originates from an adult with an advanced solid tumor such as melanoma, head and neck, liver or kidney cancer. This rearrangement joins TRBV2 to TRBJ1-2; 8 bases are a match to TRBD1. This CDR3 reads CASSGKGTGPYGYTF. The CDR3 DNA follows: TGTGCCAGCAGCGGGAAAGGGACAGGACCCTATGGCTACACCTTC.